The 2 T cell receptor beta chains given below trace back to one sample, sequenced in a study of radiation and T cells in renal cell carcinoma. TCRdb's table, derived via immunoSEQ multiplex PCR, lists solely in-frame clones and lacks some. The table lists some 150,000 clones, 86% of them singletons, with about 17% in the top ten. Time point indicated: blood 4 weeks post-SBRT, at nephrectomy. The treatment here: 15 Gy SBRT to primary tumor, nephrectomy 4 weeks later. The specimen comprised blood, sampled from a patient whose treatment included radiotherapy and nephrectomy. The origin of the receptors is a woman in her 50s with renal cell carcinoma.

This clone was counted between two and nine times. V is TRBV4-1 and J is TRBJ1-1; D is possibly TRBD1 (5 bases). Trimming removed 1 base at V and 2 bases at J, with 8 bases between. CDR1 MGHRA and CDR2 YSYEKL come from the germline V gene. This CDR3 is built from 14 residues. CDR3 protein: CASSQVGVNTEAFF. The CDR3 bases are TGCGCCAGCAGCCAAGTGGGGGTTAACACTGAAGCTTTCTTT.

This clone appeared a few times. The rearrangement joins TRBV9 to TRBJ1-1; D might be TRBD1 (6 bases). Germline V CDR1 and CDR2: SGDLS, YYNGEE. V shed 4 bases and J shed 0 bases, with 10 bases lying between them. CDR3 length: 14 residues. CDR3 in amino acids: CASSIRDMNTEAFF. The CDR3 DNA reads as TGTGCCAGCAGCATACGGGACATGAACACTGAAGCTTTCTTT.